The TCR beta chain under discussion was sequenced for a study of blood T cells in healthy people across ages. Notes on the study in general: Roughly linearly, TCR beta diversity per million T cells fell as age increased. Unknown CMV status may confound age-related changes in expanded clones. Estimates of diversity drawn from one million T cells were considered underestimates.

The use of a sample-barcoded 5' primer and a J-beta primer mix characterized a second PCR of roughly 6 to 12 cycles. TCRdb passed the 5' RACE reads through MiXCR, listing each CDR3 protein once. The sample includes some 790,000 distinct CDR3 sequences, 29% of them seen just once. As regards this clonotype: Its antigen is unknown.

This clonotype originated in a woman of 80 years or more in good health. The sequencing sample was made of blood.

CDR3 sequence reads: CASSLHWTGEGGEQYF. The CDR3 nucleotides are TGTGCCAGCAGCTTACACTGGACAGGCGAAGGAGGGGAGCAGTACTTC. The chain combines TRBV7-9 with TRBJ2-5; possibly TRBD1 for D (7 bases). Trimming removed 2 bases at V and 11 bases at J, with 24 bases between. The CDR3 runs to 16 residues. Germline values: CDR1 SEHNR, CDR2 FQNEAQ (reference sequence).